This T cell receptor beta chain was recovered during a study of shared clonotypes between healthy human individuals (dated by TCRdb to 2020 to 2021). For context, the study as a whole: The cohort comprised two women and a few men aged 18 to 49 years. For each donor, CD4 naive and CD4 memory were each run on three plates, CD8 naive on two plates, and CD8 memory on one plate. The study deeply sequenced blood TCR repertoires of roughly five healthy adults to estimate repertoire size and the extent of clonotype sharing between individuals. To increase sequencing depth and limit assay-specific biases, different laboratories used diverse techniques to prepare libraries and sequence TCR repertoires. Per donor, leukapheresis produced somewhere between about 0.94 and 8.9 billion PBMCs. Study-wide conclusions, independent of this receptor: Larger estimated clonotype richness was generally found for naive subsets than for memory subsets. Higher generation probabilities were observed for clonotypes shared by all four sorted-subset donors than for non-shared clonotypes. The genetic and exposure-history diversity represented was limited by the small number of donors. Sharing across a handful of donors was observed for approximately 5% of naive CD4, over 3% of naive CD8, over 2% of memory CD4, and about 0.4% of memory CD8 clonotypes. Based on pairwise subsampling, the degree of clonotype sharing among donors was expected to be affected by sequencing depth. Sampling was restricted to blood, and TCR repertoires in tissues likely differ from the TCR repertoires found in blood. Incomplete sequencing was indicated by rarefaction of sorted-subset datasets, despite the large sequencing depth.

This clone appeared a single time. Its antigen is not yet known. Base-call qualities are not available, and no considerably larger clone is one nucleotide away. According to the germline V gene (reference sequence), CDR1 reads SGHNT and CDR2 reads YYREEE. The CDR3 runs 16 amino acids, cysteine and phenylalanine included. Solely the CDR3 DNA is kept, with 48 bases framed from the first base. Germline trimming: 0 bases from V, 0 bases from J; junction bases outside gene matches: 3. TCR CDR3 regions were amplified from genomic DNA by multiplex PCR using the deep immunoSEQ assay. For each cell subset, the extracted genomic DNA was distributed evenly across all wells of several immunoSEQ 96-well plates, and each plate served as one replicate. For sorted subsets, around 200 ng genomic DNA, equal to approximately 30,000 T cell genomes, was loaded into each replicate PCR. The purified libraries were quantified using a Qubit 3.0 fluorometer, sized with a Bioanalyzer 2100, and then quantified again using the KAPA Library Quantification kit. A separate single-read 150-cycle Illumina NextSeq 550 flow cell was used to sequence each immunoSEQ 96-well plate. As for the original processing: Because only junctional sequences without quality scores were contained in the immunoSEQ output, filtering matching that applied to full-length reads could not be performed. Sequences were annotated with PyIR, a Python wrapper for IgBLAST v1.9, and V/J genes and CDR3 were assigned using IMGT germline references. Reads with weak V/J assignments (E-value above 1e-6), missing CDR3, stop codons, out-of-frame junctions, or ambiguous translated residues were removed. V3J clonotypes were defined as sequences sharing the same inferred V gene, J gene, and CDR3 amino acid sequence. Percentage overlap between repertoires was computed as shared unique clonotypes divided by the size of the smaller repertoire. Three approaches were used to assess repertoire richness: RTK rarefaction, the Chao1 estimator, and Recon v2.1 estimates of unobserved clonotypes. Generation probabilities were computed with OLGA for all TCRbeta clonotypes obtained by the gDNA method from a handful of donors. Not all clones reach the TCRdb copy of this immuneACCESS table, which keeps in-frame sequences only. Checked studies attribute under half of the gap to unresolved V genes and leave the rest unexplained. V and J calls and clone size are copied from that table; D and trimming were computed from the DNA. This sample holds fewer than 1.6 million clones; just under 99% were observed only once. 0.36% of the sample is held by the ten biggest clonotypes.

Donors were healthy HIV-negative adults with no recently reported acute infections or vaccinations. Only Caucasian adults living in Nashville, Tennessee, USA were represented among the donors. CD4+ T cells were enriched through magnetic negative selection, after which naive cells were positively selected on CD45RA and the remaining negative fraction served as the memory subset. Blood was obtained by leukapheresis, after which PBMCs were separated by Ficoll-Histopaque density gradient centrifugation and cryopreserved in liquid nitrogen vapor phase. Purity and quantity of every magnetically sorted T cell population were checked by analytical flow cytometry. Genomic DNA was isolated from each sorted fraction and quantified by UV absorbance on a Nanodrop 2000c.

Sample: naive CD4+ T cells sorted from blood. This specimen's cell subset or site label, per the study, means: CD45RA+ positively selected. The rearranged segments are TRBV5-4 and TRBJ2-1, with 7 central nucleotides matching TRBD2. This TCR came from a man aged 30 to 45 in good health. The DNA reads as follows: TGTGCCAGCAGCTTGGAAGGGAGGGCCTCCTACAATGAGCAGTTCTTC. Protein translation: CASSLEGRASYNEQFF.